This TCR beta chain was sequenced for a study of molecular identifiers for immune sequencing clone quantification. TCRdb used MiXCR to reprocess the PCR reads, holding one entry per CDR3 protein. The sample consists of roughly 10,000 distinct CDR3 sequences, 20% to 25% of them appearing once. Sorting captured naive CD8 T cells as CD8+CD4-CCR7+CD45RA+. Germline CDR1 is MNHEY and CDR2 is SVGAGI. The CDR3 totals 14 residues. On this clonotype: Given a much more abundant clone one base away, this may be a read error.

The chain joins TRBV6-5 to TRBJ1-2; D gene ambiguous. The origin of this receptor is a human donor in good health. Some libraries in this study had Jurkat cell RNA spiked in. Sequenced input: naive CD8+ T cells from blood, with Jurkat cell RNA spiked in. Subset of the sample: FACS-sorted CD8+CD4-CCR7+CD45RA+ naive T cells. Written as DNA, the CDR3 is TGTGCCGGCAGTTCAAACTGGGAATTATATGGCTACACCTTC. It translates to CAGSSNWELYGYTF.